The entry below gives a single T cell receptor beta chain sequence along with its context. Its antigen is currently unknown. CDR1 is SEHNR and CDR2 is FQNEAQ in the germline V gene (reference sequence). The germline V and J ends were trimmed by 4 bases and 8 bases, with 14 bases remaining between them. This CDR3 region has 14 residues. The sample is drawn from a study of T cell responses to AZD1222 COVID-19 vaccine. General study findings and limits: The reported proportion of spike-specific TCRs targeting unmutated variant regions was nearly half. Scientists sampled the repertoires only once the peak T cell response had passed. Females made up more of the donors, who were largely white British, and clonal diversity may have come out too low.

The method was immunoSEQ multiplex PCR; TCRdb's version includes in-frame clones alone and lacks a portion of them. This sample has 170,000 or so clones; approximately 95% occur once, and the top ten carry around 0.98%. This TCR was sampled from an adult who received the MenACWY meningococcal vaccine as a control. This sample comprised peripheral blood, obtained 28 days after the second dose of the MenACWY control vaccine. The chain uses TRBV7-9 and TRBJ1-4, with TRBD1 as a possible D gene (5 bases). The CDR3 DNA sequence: TGTGCCAGCAGCTCAGAGGGGCCGGGGGAAAAACTGTTTTTT. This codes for CASSSEGPGEKLFF.